The clone carrying this TCR beta chain was detected a few times. This entry comes from a study of graft-versus-host responses after intestinal transplantation. Plated together were some 200,000 CFSE-labeled responder cells and some 200,000 irradiated, violet-dye-labeled stimulator cells. Data came from immunoSEQ multiplex PCR; TCRdb stores just in-frame clones and leaves some out. The sample carries about 9,700 clones, roughly 34% recorded once. CDR1 and CDR2 (germline): SGHAT, FQNNGV. The CDR3 has 14 residues. V was clipped by 5 bases and J by 9 bases, with 17 bases between them. This clonotype originated in a human patient who received an intestinal transplant. Sequencing used alloreactive CD8+ T cells from a mixed lymphocyte reaction culture, obtained before intestinal transplant. The subset was: CFSE-low proliferating T cells sorted from roughly six-day pre-transplant mixed lymphocyte reaction (GvH or HvG direction). The chain carries TRBV11-2 and TRBJ2-1; TRBD2 is a possible D gene (6 bases). The CDR3 reads CASSPPDYPTEQFF. The CDR3 bases are TGTGCCAGCAGCCCACCGGACTACCCGACTGAGCAGTTCTTC.